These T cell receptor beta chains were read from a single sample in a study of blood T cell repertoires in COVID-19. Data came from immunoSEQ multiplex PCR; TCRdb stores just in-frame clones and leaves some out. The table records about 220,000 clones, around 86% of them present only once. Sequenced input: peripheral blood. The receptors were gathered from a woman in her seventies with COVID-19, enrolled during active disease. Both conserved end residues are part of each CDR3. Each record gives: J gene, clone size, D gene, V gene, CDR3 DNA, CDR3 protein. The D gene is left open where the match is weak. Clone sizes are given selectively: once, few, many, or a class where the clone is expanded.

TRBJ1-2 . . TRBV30 TGTGCCTGGAGCGAGAGCCAGGGCGGAGGCTACACCTTC CAWSESQGGGYTF
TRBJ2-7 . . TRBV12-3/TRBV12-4 TGTGCCAGCAGCCCAACGCGCAACGAGCAGTACTTC CASSPTRNEQYF
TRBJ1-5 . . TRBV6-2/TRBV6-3 TGTGCCAGCAGTTCGGAGGGGAATCAGCCCCAGCATTTT CASSSEGNQPQHF
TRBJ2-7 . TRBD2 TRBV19 TGTGCCAGTAGTATAACTAGCGGGAGGGTGGACGAGCAGTACTTC CASSITSGRVDEQYF
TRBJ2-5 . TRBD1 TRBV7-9 TGTGCCAGCAGCATGGGACAGGCCTTAGGAGAGACCCAGTACTTC CASSMGQALGETQYF
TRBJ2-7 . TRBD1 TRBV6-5 TGTGCCAGCACTGGGGGACAGGGACCCTACGAGCAGTACTTC CASTGGQGPYEQYF
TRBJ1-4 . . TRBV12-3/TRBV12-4 TGTGCCAGCAGGGTCGCAGGGTTAGAAAAACTGTTTTTT CASRVAGLEKLFF
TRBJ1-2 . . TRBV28 TGTGCCAACTGGGGAGCAGCCTATGGCTACACCTTC CANWGAAYGYTF
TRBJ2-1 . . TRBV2 TGTGCCAGCAGTGAAAGCGGTAACAATGAGCAGTTCTTC CASSESGNNEQFF
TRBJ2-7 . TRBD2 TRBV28 TGTGCCAGCAGTTTTCGACCTAGCGGGAGTTTCCGGTACGAGCAGTACTTC CASSFRPSGSFRYEQYF
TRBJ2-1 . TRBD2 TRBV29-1 TGCAGCGTTGACGGCGGGAGGGCCTTCAATGAGCAGTTCTTC CSVDGGRAFNEQFF
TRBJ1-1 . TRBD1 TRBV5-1 TGCGCCAGCAGCTTCTGGACAGGGAACACTGAAGCTTTCTTT CASSFWTGNTEAFF
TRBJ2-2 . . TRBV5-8 TGTGCCAGGGGCAGACGCAAGAACACCGGGGAGCTGTTTTTT CARGRRKNTGELFF
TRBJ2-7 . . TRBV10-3 TGTGCCATCAGTGAGCTCCCCAGGGGCGAGCAGTACTTC CAISELPRGEQYF
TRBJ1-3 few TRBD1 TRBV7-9 TGTGCCAGCAGCCGACAGGGGGGAAACACCATATATTTT CASSRQGGNTIYF
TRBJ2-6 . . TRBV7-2 TGTGCCAGCAGCTCCGCTCCCCTATCGTCTGGGGCCAACGTCCTGACTTTC CASSSAPLSSGANVLTF
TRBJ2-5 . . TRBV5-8 TGTGCCAGCAGCTTGGCCATAGTGGACAGACAAGAGACCCAGTACTTC CASSLAIVDRQETQYF
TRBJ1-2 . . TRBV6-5 TGTGCCAGCAGTTACGGGAGGGGCCCCTATGGCTACACCTTC CASSYGRGPYGYTF
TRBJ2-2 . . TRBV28 TGTGCCAGCAGTTTGGCGGGTAGGAACACCGGGGAGCTGTTTTTT CASSLAGRNTGELFF
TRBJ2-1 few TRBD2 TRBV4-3 TGCGCCAGCAGCCAAGAGGTCCAAGCGGGAGCAAATGAGCAGTTCTTC CASSQEVQAGANEQFF
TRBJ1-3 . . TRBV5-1 TGCGCCAGCAGCTTAGATCCTACAGGGTCTGGAAACACCATATATTTT CASSLDPTGSGNTIYF
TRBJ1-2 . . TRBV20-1 TGCAGTGCACGGGAGGGCTATGGCTACACCTTC CSAREGYGYTF
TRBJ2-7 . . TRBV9 TGTGCCAGCAGCGGACCCGGGACAATCTACGAGCAGTACTTC CASSGPGTIYEQYF
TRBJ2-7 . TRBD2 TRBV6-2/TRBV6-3 TGTGCCAGCAGTTACTCAATTAGCGGGTCCTACGAGCAGTACTTC CASSYSISGSYEQYF
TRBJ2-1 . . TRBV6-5 TGTGCCAGCAACGGAGACCGAGCCTACAATGAGCAGTTCTTC CASNGDRAYNEQFF
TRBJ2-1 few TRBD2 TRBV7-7 TGTGCCAGCAGCCAAGGGACTAGCGGGAGTGGTGAGCAGTTCTTC CASSQGTSGSGEQFF
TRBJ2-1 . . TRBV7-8 TGTGCCAGCAGCGTCCGACAGCAGAGCTCCTACAATGAGCAGTTCTTC CASSVRQQSSYNEQFF
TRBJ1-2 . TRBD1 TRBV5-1 TGCGCCAGCAGCTTCGGGACAGGGGGTTACGGCTACACCTTC CASSFGTGGYGYTF
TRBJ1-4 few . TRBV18 TGTGCCTCAACTGGGGGCCTTAATGAAAAACTGTTTTTT CASTGGLNEKLFF
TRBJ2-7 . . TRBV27 TGTGCCAGCAGTTCCGGGGGATTAGGAGCCTACGAGCAGTACTTC CASSSGGLGAYEQYF
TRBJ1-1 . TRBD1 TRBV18 TGTGCCAGCTCACCATCGACAGGGAGGCTAGTCGAAGCTTTCTTT CASSPSTGRLVEAFF
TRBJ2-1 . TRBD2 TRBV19 TGTGCCAGTAGTATAGCGTCTACGGGAGGTTACAATGAGCAGTTCTTC CASSIASTGGYNEQFF
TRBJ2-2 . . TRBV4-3 TGCGCCAGCAGCCAAGTAATAGGGGCGGGGACCGGGGAGCTGTTTTTT CASSQVIGAGTGELFF
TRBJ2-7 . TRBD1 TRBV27 TGTGCCAGCAGTTTCCGACAGGGCTCCTCGCTATCCCAGGGGACATACGAGCAGTACTTC CASSFRQGSSLSQGTYEQYF
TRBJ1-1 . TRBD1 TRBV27 TGTGCCAGCAGTTTATCGATAACAGGGGGAGGGTACACTGAAGCTTTCTTT CASSLSITGGGYTEAFF
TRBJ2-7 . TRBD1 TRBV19 TGTGCCAGTAGTATGAGGGACAGGAACTTTCGCGAGCAGTACTTC CASSMRDRNFREQYF
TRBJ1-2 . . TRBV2 TGTGCCAGCACCCTTGGCAGGAACTACTATGGCTACACCTTC CASTLGRNYYGYTF
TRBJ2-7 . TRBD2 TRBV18 TGTGCCAGCTCACAACCCGGGACTAGCGGCTACGAGCAGTACTTC CASSQPGTSGYEQYF
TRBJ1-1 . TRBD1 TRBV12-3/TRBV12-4 TGTGCCAGCAATTGGGGACAGGCCACTGAAGCTTTCTTT CASNWGQATEAFF
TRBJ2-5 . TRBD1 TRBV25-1 TGTGCCAGCAGCCCCCGGGACAGCCACGGAGAGACCCAGTACTTC CASSPRDSHGETQYF
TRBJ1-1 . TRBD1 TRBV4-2 TGTGCCAGCAGCCAAGCGTTAACAGGGGGCGGGACTGAAGCTTTCTTT CASSQALTGGGTEAFF
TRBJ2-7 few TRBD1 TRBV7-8 TGTGCCAGCAGCAAGGGACAGGGCACCTACGAGCAGTACTTC CASSKGQGTYEQYF
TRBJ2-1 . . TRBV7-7 TGTGCCAGCAGCACTCCACTAGAAAGAGCTATAGACTCCTACAATGAGCAGTTCTTC CASSTPLERAIDSYNEQFF
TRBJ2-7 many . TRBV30 TGTGCCTGGAGTGTCTCCTCTAGATACGAGCAGTACTTC CAWSVSSRYEQYF
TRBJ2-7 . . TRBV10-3 TGTGCCATCAGTGAGTATCAGAAGCAGTACTTC CAISEYQKQYF
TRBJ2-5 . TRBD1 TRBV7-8 TGTGCCAGCAGCCTAAGGGGGCCGGAGACCCAGTACTTC CASSLRGPETQYF
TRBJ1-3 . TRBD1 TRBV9 TGTGCCAGCAGCAGGGACAGGGTGCGTTCTGGAAACACCATATATTTT CASSRDRVRSGNTIYF
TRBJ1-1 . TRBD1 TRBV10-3 TGTGCCATCAGTGACGGACAGGGCGTGAACACTGAAGCTTTCTTT CAISDGQGVNTEAFF
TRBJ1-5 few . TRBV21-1 . CASSKVGQGNQPQHF
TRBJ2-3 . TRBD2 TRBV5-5 TGTGCCAGCAGCCGAGACCCTAGCGGGAGAGGAGATACGCAGTATTTT CASSRDPSGRGDTQYF
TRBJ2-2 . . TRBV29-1 TGCAGCGTCCCAGGTATACTGAACACCGGGGAGCTGTTTTTT CSVPGILNTGELFF